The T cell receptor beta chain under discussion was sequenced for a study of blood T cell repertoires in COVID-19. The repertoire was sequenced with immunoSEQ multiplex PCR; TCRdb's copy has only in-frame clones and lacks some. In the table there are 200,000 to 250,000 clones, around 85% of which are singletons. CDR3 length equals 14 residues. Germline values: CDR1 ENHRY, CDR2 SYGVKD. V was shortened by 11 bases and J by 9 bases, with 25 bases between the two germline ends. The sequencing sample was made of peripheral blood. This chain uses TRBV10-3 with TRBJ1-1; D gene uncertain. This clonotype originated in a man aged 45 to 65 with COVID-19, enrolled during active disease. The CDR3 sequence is CAASTVALDTKAFF. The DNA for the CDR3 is TGTGCCGCCTCGACCGTTGCCCTCGATACTAAAGCTTTCTTT.